This record looks at one TCR beta chain sequence and its context. Antigen: not known. This entry is derived from a study of shared clonotypes between healthy human individuals. General study results and limits: Researchers found naive subsets generally carried larger estimated richness than memory subsets.

CDR1 is LNHNV and CDR2 is YYDKDF in the germline V gene (reference sequence). V lost 1 base to trimming and J lost 7 bases, with 17 bases between them. This CDR3 is 16 amino acids long. Assay used: immunoSEQ multiplex PCR; TCRdb lists only in-frame clones, some missing. The sample lists about 2.4 million clones; 80% to 95% were seen once. Sequencing input: naive CD4+ T cells from PBMCs. Subset specified: CD45RA+ positively selected. The origin of this receptor is a man between 18 and 29 years old in good health. Some clones in this sample may be carry-over from other donors' samples. The chain combines TRBV15 with TRBJ2-1; TRBD2 might be the D (6 bases). The CDR3 sequence: CATSRAGAVRENEQFF. CDR3 bases: TGTGCCACCAGCAGAGCCGGGGCCGTCCGGGAGAATGAGCAGTTCTTC. The variable domain in full, completed from reference TRBV15 and TRBJ2-1, reads DAMVIQNPRYQVTQFGKPVTLSCSQTLNHNVMYWYQQKSSQAPKLLFHYYDKDFNNEADTPDNFQSRRPNTSFCFLDIRSPGLGDTAMYLCATSRAGAVRENEQFFGPGTRLTVL.